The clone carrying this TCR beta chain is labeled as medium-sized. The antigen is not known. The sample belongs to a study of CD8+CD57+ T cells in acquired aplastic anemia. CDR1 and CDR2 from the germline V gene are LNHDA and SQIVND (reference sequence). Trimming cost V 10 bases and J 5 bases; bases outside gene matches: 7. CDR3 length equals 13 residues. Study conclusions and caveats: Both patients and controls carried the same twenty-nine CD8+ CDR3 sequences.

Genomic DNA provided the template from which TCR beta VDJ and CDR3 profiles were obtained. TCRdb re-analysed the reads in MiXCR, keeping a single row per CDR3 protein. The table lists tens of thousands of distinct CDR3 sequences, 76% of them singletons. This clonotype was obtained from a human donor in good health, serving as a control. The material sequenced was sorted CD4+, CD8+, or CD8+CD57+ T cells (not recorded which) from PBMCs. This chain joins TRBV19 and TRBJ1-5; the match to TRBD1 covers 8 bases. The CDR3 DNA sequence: TGTGCCACCTCGACAGGGGACGATCAGCCCCAGCATTTT. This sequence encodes CATSTGDDQPQHF.